This T cell receptor beta chain emerged from a study of Ad26.COV2.S vaccination and SARS-CoV-2 variants. Study-level background: Into the muscle, Ad26.COV2.S was dosed once or twice, 56 days apart.

This sample's treatment: 15 to 20 received Ad26.COV2.S at low or high dose, single or two shots; 5 received placebo; per-sample allocation not given. Sampling took place 63 days after the first vaccine or placebo injection. The individual, an adult aged 18-55 years, was a donor in Boston. Worth noting for this clone: Antigen: not known.

After removal of 5 bases from V and 7 bases from J, the junction contained 20 bases not matched to a gene. The germline gives CDR1 SQVTM, CDR2 ANQGSEA. The CDR3 sequence is 17 residues long. Findings and caveats of the study: Substantial post-vaccination breadth of spike-specific CD8+ and CD4+ T cell responses was reported. Breadth measured for non-spike TCRs was similar across vaccine and placebo recipients.

Repertoires were generated with immunoSEQ multiplex PCR, while TCRdb's copy carries only in-frame clones and drops some. The sample records under 250,000 clones, around 90% being singletons. The chain carries TRBV29-1 and TRBJ2-3, with 8 bases aligning to TRBD2. The sequencing here drew on peripheral blood, taken in a trial of Ad26.COV2.S vaccine versus placebo. The clonotype originates from a person between 18 and 65 years old who received the Ad26.COV2.S COVID-19 vaccine or a placebo. The CDR3 bases are TGCAGCGTTCGGGGGGGGTCGGCCGTCCGGGTCGGGAATACGCAGTATTTT. This translates into CSVRGGSAVRVGNTQYF.